This T cell receptor (beta chain) derives from a study of blood T cell repertoires in COVID-19. CDR3 length: 12 amino acids. The germline gives CDR1 SGHRS, CDR2 YFSETQ. The germline V and J ends were trimmed by 0 bases and 2 bases, with 2 bases remaining between them. Sequenced by immunoSEQ multiplex PCR; TCRdb stores in-frame clones only, minus some. The sample holds a few hundred thousand clones, over 85% seen once. Sequenced sample: peripheral blood. The V and J genes are TRBV5-1 and TRBJ2-5; D is unresolved. This sequence was found in a woman aged 25 to 39 with COVID-19, enrolled during active disease. CDR3: CASSLAQETQYF. CDR3 DNA: TGCGCCAGCAGCTTGGCACAAGAGACCCAGTACTTC.